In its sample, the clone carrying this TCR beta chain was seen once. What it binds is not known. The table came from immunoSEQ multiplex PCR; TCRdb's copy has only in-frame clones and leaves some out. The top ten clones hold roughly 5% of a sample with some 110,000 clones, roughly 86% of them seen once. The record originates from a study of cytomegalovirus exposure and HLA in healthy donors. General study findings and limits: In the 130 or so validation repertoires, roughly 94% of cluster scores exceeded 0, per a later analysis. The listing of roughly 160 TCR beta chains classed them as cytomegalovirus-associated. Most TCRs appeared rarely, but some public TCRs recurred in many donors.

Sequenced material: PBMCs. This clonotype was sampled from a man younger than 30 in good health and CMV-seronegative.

CDR3 sequence (DNA): TGTGCCAGCAGCTTAGGAGGGTTCGCCTACGAGCAGTACTTC. Its protein product is CASSLGGFAYEQYF. This chain connects TRBV7-2 to TRBJ2-7; tentative D call: TRBD2 (5 bases). CDR1 and CDR2 (germline): SGHTA, FQGNSA. This CDR3 region has 14 residues. V was trimmed by 1 base and J by 2 bases, leaving 9 bases between them.